The clone carrying this TCR beta chain was seen just once. Methods used by the authors: Reference gene primer amplification in the assay estimated nucleated cell counts. Repertoires were generated with immunoSEQ multiplex PCR, while TCRdb's copy carries only in-frame clones and drops some. The V and J calls and clone size were taken over from that table, and D and trimming were inferred from the DNA. The repertoire consists of approximately 190,000 clones, with about 80% occurring once and the leading ten covering about 5%. This CDR3 contains 17 residues. Trimming pared 6 bases from V and 7 bases from J, leaving 28 bases between. CDR1 and CDR2 from the germline V gene are MNHEY and SMNVEV (reference sequence). This sample stems from a study of blood T cell repertoires in COVID-19.

The chain carries TRBV27 and TRBJ2-7, with D possibly TRBD2 on 6 matching bases. This receptor was taken from a woman aged 60-75 years with acute COVID-19. Sequenced input: PBMCs or T cells enriched from blood (not recorded which). The CDR3 sequence is CASSSPGGAGQSGEQYF. The CDR3 nucleotides read TGTGCCAGCAGCTCTCCCGGGGGAGCAGGCCAGTCCGGGGAGCAGTACTTC.